At least ten counts were recorded for the clone carrying this T cell receptor (beta chain). The antigen remains undetermined. Trimming shortened V by 5 bases and J by 8 bases, and 15 bases separated the two germline ends. CDR3 length: 14 residues. This sample is drawn from a study of T cell repertoires in cytomegalovirus infection. General study findings and limits: HLA-C-restricted CMV-specific TCR beta clonotypes were dominant in the ex vivo response. CMV carriers having the relevant HLA were flagged by cumulative public TCR beta family frequency.

TCRdb itself ran the reads through MiXCR, one entry per CDR3 protein. Among nearly 450,000 distinct CDR3 sequences listed, about a third were seen once. The receptor was isolated from a human donor in good health (CMV status not recorded). Some clones in this sample may be carry-over from other donors' samples. Specimen: PBMCs. The rearrangement joins TRBV12-3 or TRBV12-4 to TRBJ1-4; maybe TRBD1 (5 bases). The CDR3, as DNA: TGTGCCAGCAGTCGTAGCGGGGCTGAGGAAAAACTGTTTTTT. It specifies CASSRSGAEEKLFF.